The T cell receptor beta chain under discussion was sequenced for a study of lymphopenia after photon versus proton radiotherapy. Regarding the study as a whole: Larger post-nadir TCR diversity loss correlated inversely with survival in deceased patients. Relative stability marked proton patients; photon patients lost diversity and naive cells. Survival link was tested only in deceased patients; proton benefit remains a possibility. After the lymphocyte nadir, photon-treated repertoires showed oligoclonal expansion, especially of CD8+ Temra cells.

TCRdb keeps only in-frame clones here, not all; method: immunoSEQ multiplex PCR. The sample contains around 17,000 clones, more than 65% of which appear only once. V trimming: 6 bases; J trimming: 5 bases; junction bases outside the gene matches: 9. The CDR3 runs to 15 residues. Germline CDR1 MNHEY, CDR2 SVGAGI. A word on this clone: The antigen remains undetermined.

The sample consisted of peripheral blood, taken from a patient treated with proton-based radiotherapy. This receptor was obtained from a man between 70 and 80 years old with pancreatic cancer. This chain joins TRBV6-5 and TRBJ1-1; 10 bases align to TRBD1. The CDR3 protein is CASRIETGGSTEAFF. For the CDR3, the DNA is TGTGCCAGCAGGATAGAGACAGGGGGCTCAACTGAAGCTTTCTTT.